Following are 5 T cell receptor beta chains from one sample sequenced in a study of cytomegalovirus exposure and HLA in healthy donors (dated by TCRdb to about 2017). Receptor libraries were prepared by the immunoSEQ multiplex PCR assay. TCRdb re-hosts the immuneACCESS table, in-frame sequences only. Its copies lack some clones; in the studies checked, an unresolved V gene accounts for under half of them, and the cause for the rest is not known. The sample table contains approximately 100,000 clones; only one count was recorded for around 90% of them. The ten largest clones take up about 1.8% of the sample. Sequencing was done on a sample of PBMCs. The receptors come from a woman aged 18-30 years in good health and CMV-seropositive.

This chain connects TRBV25-1 to TRBJ2-1; D uncertain. The germline gives CDR1 MGHDK, CDR2 SYGVNS. V was cut by 8 bases and J by 2 bases, with 13 bases left in between. The CDR3 totals 14 residues. The CDR3 here is CASGDPTTYNEQFF. CDR3 nucleotide sequence: TGTGCCAGCGGAGACCCGACCACCTACAATGAGCAGTTCTTC.

The chain employs TRBV6-5 and TRBJ2-5; TRBD1 agrees at 7 bases. CDR1 and CDR2 (germline): MNHEY, SVGAGI. CDR3 length: 14 amino acids. V dropped 6 bases and J dropped 5; count of bases not matched to a gene: 9. The chain's CDR3 is CASRAPGQRETQYF. In nucleotides, the CDR3 is TGTGCCAGCAGAGCTCCGGGACAGCGGGAGACCCAGTACTTC.

The chain joins TRBV19 to TRBJ1-5; 12 nucleotides line up with TRBD1. The CDR3 runs to 17 residues. Germline CDR1 reads LNHDA; CDR2 reads SQIVND (reference sequence). After removal of 6 bases from V and 4 bases from J, the junction contained 10 bases not matched to a gene. The CDR3 here is CASRTGTGGRRNQPQHF. In DNA, the CDR3 is TGTGCCAGTAGGACCGGGACAGGGGGCCGTAGGAATCAGCCCCAGCATTTT.

V usage is TRBV6-1 and J usage is TRBJ2-1; 8 nucleotides align to TRBD1. The V segment lost 7 bases and the J segment 8 bases; nucleotides outside the gene matches: 10. From germline, CDR1 is MNHNS and CDR2 SASEGT. The length of the CDR3 is 14 residues. This CDR3 is CASKRGQGGDEQFF. CDR3 in DNA: TGTGCCAGCAAGCGTGGACAGGGTGGGGATGAGCAGTTCTTC.

The chain uses TRBV5-4 and TRBJ2-5; 14 bases fit TRBD2. V gave up 4 bases and J gave up 4 bases; unmatched junction bases: 6. Germline CDR1 and CDR2: SGHNT and YYREEE (reference sequence). This CDR3 is 16 amino acids long. CDR3 DNA sequence: TGTGCCAGCAGCATCCCCGGGACTAGCGGGGGAGAGACCCAGTACTTC. This translates into CASSIPGTSGGETQYF. The full variable domain, rest sourced from reference TRBV5-4 and TRBJ2-5, is ETGVTQSPTHLIKTRGQQVTLRCSSQSGHNTVSWYQQALGQGPQFIFQYYREEENGRGNFPPRFSGLQFPNYSSELNVNALELDDSALYLCASSIPGTSGGETQYFGPGTRLLVL.